The 22 T cell receptor beta chains presented below share a single source sample, sequenced in a study of blood T cell repertoires in COVID-19. Measured with immunoSEQ multiplex PCR; TCRdb has only the in-frame clones, and not every one. The top ten clones hold approximately 1.6% of a sample with more than 300,000 clones, 88% of them seen once. Material: peripheral blood. These receptors were obtained from a woman aged 30 to 39 with COVID-19, enrolled during active disease.

This clone has a single count. The CDR3 DNA sequence: TGTGCCAGCAGTTACTATGGGGCCGGTGGCTACACCTTC. Protein: CASSYYGAGGYTF. The chain employs TRBV6-5 and TRBJ1-2, with a possible D match to TRBD1 (5 bases). Germline CDR1 reads MNHEY; CDR2 reads SVGAGI. V was cut by 1 base and J by 7 bases, with 10 bases left in between. This CDR3 region has 13 residues.

The CDR3 coding sequence is TGTGCCAGCAGCTTAGACCGTCAACTCGAGCAGTACTTC. Amino acids: CASSLDRQLEQYF. The chain combines TRBV7-2 with TRBJ2-7; D is undetermined. Germline V gene lookup returns CDR1 SGHTA and CDR2 FQGNSA. Deletions cut 1 base from V and 6 bases from J, with 10 bases between. The CDR3 is 13 amino acids.

This clone was counted many times. The chain combines TRBV4-2 with TRBJ1-5; 7 bases are shared with TRBD1. From germline, CDR1 is LGHNA and CDR2 YNFKEQ. V trimming: 2 bases; J trimming: 5 bases; junction bases outside the gene matches: 9. The CDR3 runs to 16 residues. CDR3 residues: CASSQTEGARDQPQHF. CDR3 nucleotides: TGTGCCAGCAGCCAAACCGAGGGGGCTAGGGATCAGCCCCAGCATTTT.

This chain uses TRBV28 with TRBJ1-2; 10 bases are a match to TRBD1. With 6 bases clipped from V and 7 bases from J, the junction kept 8 bases outside the gene matches. CDR3 size: 14 residues. The germline V gene encodes CDR1 MDHEN and CDR2 SYDVKM. CDR3 in DNA: TGTGCCAGCAGAGTTGACAGGGGGCTCTTTGGCTACACCTTC. Protein: CASRVDRGLFGYTF.

This sequence joins TRBV27 and TRBJ1-5, with D perhaps TRBD1 (5 bases). CDR3 length: 16 amino acids. The V end lost 2 bases, the J end lost 0 bases, and 11 bases lay between the germline ends. Per the germline V gene, CDR1 is MNHEY and CDR2 is SMNVEV (reference sequence). The CDR3 DNA reads TGTGCCAGCAGTTTAAAAGGGGCCTATAGCAATCAGCCCCAGCATTTT. This translates into CASSLKGAYSNQPQHF.

The V call is TRBV15, the J call TRBJ1-2; D call uncertain. The CDR3 sequence is 14 residues long. CDR1 LNHNV and CDR2 YYDKDF come from the germline V gene (reference sequence). V gave up 4 bases and J gave up 3 bases, with 12 bases separating them. CDR3 in amino acids: CATSNLGVYYGYTF. The CDR3 DNA is TGTGCCACCAGCAACCTTGGAGTCTACTATGGCTACACCTTC. The entire variable domain, with the rest obtained from reference TRBV15 and TRBJ1-2, is as follows: DAMVIQNPRYQVTQFGKPVTLSCSQTLNHNVMYWYQQKSSQAPKLLFHYYDKDFNNEADTPDNFQSRRPNTSFCFLDIRSPGLGDTAMYLCATSNLGVYYGYTFGSGTRLTVV.

Only one count was recorded for this clone. The gene calls are TRBV18 and TRBJ2-2; possibly TRBD2 for D (5 bases). From germline, CDR1 is KGHSH and CDR2 LQKENI. The V end lost 4 bases, the J end lost 1 base, and 13 bases lay between the germline ends. The CDR3 consists of 16 residues. This CDR3 is CASSLNNGLNTGELFF. Written as DNA, the CDR3 is TGTGCCAGCTCACTCAACAACGGACTGAACACCGGGGAGCTGTTTTTT.

V and J are TRBV19 and TRBJ2-3, with 7 bases that match TRBD2. In germline, CDR1 is LNHDA, CDR2 SQIVND (reference sequence). The CDR3 has 16 residues. V shed 4 bases and J 4 bases; nucleotides not matched to a gene: 11. The CDR3 nucleotides read TGTGCCAGTAGTAAAAACTGGCTAGCGGACGCAGATACGCAGTATTTT. Translated, it gives CASSKNWLADADTQYF.

The chain uses TRBV9 and TRBJ2-1; no clear D gene. The CDR3 consists of 12 residues. V was shortened by 4 bases and J by 9 bases, with 11 bases between the two germline ends. Looked up from germline, CDR1 is SGDLS and CDR2 is YYNGEE. The CDR3 reads CASSSAGGEQFF. The CDR3 coding sequence is TGTGCCAGCAGCTCCGCCGGCGGTGAGCAGTTCTTC.

The rearrangement joins TRBV10-3 to TRBJ1-5; 7 bases are shared with TRBD1. CDR3 length equals 12 residues. Trimming took 10 bases from V and 5 from J; bases not matched to a gene: 5. The germline V gene encodes CDR1 ENHRY and CDR2 SYGVKD. The CDR3 nucleotides read TGTGCCACCAGCACAGGGGATCAGCCCCAGCATTTT. It translates to CATSTGDQPQHF.

This rearrangement joins TRBV10-3 to TRBJ2-7; perhaps TRBD1 as D (8 bases). The CDR3 extends over 15 amino acids. Trimming left V 2 bases short and J 2 bases short, with 13 bases between. Germline CDR1 is ENHRY and CDR2 is SYGVKD. The CDR3 DNA is TGTGCCATCAGTGAGGACAGGGGAGGGACCTACGAGCAGTACTTC. It yields the protein CAISEDRGGTYEQYF.

This chain uses TRBV9 with TRBJ1-2; D gene uncertain. CDR1 and CDR2 from the germline V gene are SGDLS and YYNGEE. Trimming pared 5 bases from V and 2 bases from J, leaving 10 bases between. The CDR3 sequence is 13 residues long. This CDR3 reads CASSLQSNYGYTF. The CDR3, as DNA: TGTGCCAGCAGTTTACAGTCGAACTATGGCTACACCTTC.

The genes are TRBV5-5 and TRBJ1-1; D gene unclear. This CDR3 has 14 residues. Germline-derived CDR1 and CDR2 are SGHKS and YYEKEE (reference sequence). With 4 bases removed from V and 4 bases from J, the gap between germline ends came to 14 bases. DNA for the CDR3: TGTGCCAGCAGCCCAGATCCGGGTCCCACTGAAGCTTTCTTT. Protein sequence: CASSPDPGPTEAFF.

This rearrangement joins TRBV12-3 or TRBV12-4 to TRBJ1-3; tentatively, D is TRBD1 (6 bases). This CDR3 is built from 13 residues. V was trimmed by 6 bases and J by 7 bases, leaving 13 bases between them. The CDR3 is CASSSGTSNTIYF. The CDR3 DNA sequence: TGTGCCAGCAGCTCCGGGACATCTAACACCATATATTTT.

The genes are TRBV19 and TRBJ1-1, with 8 bases lining up with TRBD1. The V segment lost 4 bases and the J segment 4 bases; nucleotides outside the gene matches: 8. The CDR3 has 15 residues. Germline V gene sequence: CDR1 LNHDA, CDR2 SQIVND (reference sequence). CDR3 residues: CASSNRQGLITEAFF. The CDR3 DNA reads as TGTGCCAGTAGTAACCGACAGGGGCTGATCACTGAAGCTTTCTTT.

The rearrangement uses TRBV27 and TRBJ2-2, with 10 bases lining up with TRBD2. Germline loops: CDR1 MNHEY, CDR2 SMNVEV (reference sequence). V was pared by 2 bases and J by 1 base, with 1 base of the junction left unmatched. This CDR3 region has 16 residues. The CDR3 reads CASSLIAGGNTGELFF. CDR3 in DNA: TGTGCCAGCAGTTTAATAGCGGGGGGGAACACCGGGGAGCTGTTTTTT.

This rearrangement joins TRBV6-2 or TRBV6-3 to TRBJ2-7; 8 bases are shared with TRBD1. This CDR3 spans 15 amino acids. The V segment lost 5 bases and the J segment 3 bases; nucleotides outside the gene matches: 9. Germline loops: CDR1 MNHEY, CDR2 SVGEGT. The CDR3 region has the DNA TGTGCCAGCAGTACTCCCCGACAGGGGAACTACGAGCAGTACTTC. Protein product: CASSTPRQGNYEQYF.

This clone has just one count. The sample holds other DNA sequences that translate to the same CDR3. The genes are TRBV19 and TRBJ1-1; a possible D gene is TRBD1 (6 bases). There are 14 residues in the CDR3. V lost 3 bases to trimming and J lost 2 bases, with 10 bases between them. CDR1 LNHDA and CDR2 SQIVND come from the germline V gene (reference sequence). This CDR3 is CASSIGRGNTEAFF. The CDR3 coding sequence is TGTGCCAGTAGTATCGGCAGGGGCAACACTGAAGCTTTCTTT.

This clone turned up a few times. The chain joins TRBV4-3 to TRBJ1-3; the D gene is possibly TRBD1 (6 bases). Trimming took off 0 bases at V and 4 bases at J, with 13 bases between the two ends. The CDR3 is 16 amino acids. Germline V gene data show CDR1 as LGHNA and CDR2 as YSLEER. The CDR3 protein is CASSQDPGEGGNTIYF. The CDR3 region has the DNA TGCGCCAGCAGCCAAGATCCAGGGGAGGGCGGAAACACCATATATTTT.

The chain joins TRBV19 to TRBJ2-1; D may be TRBD1 (5 bases). CDR1 is LNHDA, CDR2 SQIVND, per germline (reference sequence). The CDR3 length is 13 residues. Trimming left V 3 bases short and J 6 bases short, with 9 bases between. The chain's CDR3 is CASSIGAGNEQFF. The CDR3 coding sequence is TGTGCCAGTAGTATTGGGGCTGGCAATGAGCAGTTCTTC.

The chain links TRBV13 to TRBJ2-3, with a possible D match to TRBD1 (6 bases). The CDR3 has 16 residues. Germline lookup yields CDR1 PRHDT and CDR2 FYEKMQ (reference sequence). The V end lost 5 bases, the J end lost 2 bases, and 17 bases lay between the germline ends. The CDR3 here is CASSAGDLGSTDTQYF. CDR3 nucleotide sequence: TGTGCCAGCAGCGCAGGGGACCTGGGGTCCACAGATACGCAGTATTTT.

The rearrangement links TRBV7-1 to TRBJ2-7; 11 bases are shared with TRBD1. TRBV7-1 is an ORF for which the function is uncertain. Trimming removed 5 bases from V and 3 bases from J; junction bases left unmatched: 30. The CDR3 has 23 amino acids. CDR3 nucleotide sequence: TGTGCCAGCAGCACAGTGGTGGGCACTGTAACATTGTGGGGACAGGGGGAATTCTACGAGCAGTACGTC. Translating gives CASSTVVGTVTLWGQGEFYEQYV.